The sequence of this T cell receptor beta chain was determined in a study of cytomegalovirus exposure and HLA in healthy donors. Primers: 60 Vbeta forward and 13 Jbeta reverse. TCRdb's copy holds only in-frame clones and misses some; the assay was immunoSEQ multiplex PCR. The sample table includes roughly 120,000 clones. This CDR3 is 17 amino acids long. CDR1 is SEHNR and CDR2 is FQNEAQ in the germline V gene (reference sequence). The trim removed 7 bases at V and 2 bases at J, leaving 15 bases unmatched. The material sequenced was PBMCs. J is TRBJ2-3 and V is TRBV7-9; 7 bases map to TRBD1. The sequence came from a man aged 18 to 30 in good health and CMV-seronegative. CDR3: CASTYSSEGTVTDTQYF. In nucleotides, the CDR3 is TGTGCCAGCACCTACTCCAGTGAGGGGACAGTCACAGATACGCAGTATTTT.